The 14 T cell receptor beta chains given below trace back to one sample, sequenced in a study of monozygotic twins with inflammatory bowel disease. After re-calling the 5' RACE reads, TCRdb lists one entry per CDR3 protein, DNA absent. Across about 160,000 distinct CDR3 sequences, the top ten clones capture around 2.8% of the sample. Source material: blood. Receptors were obtained from a human donor with ulcerative colitis or Crohn's disease, or a healthy co-twin of an affected twin (not recorded which).

The rearrangement uses TRBV20-1 and TRBJ2-5; the D gene TCRdb calls, TRBD2, cannot be checked with no DNA. The CDR3 is 12 amino acids. Germline CDR1 DFQATT, CDR2 SNEGSKA (reference sequence). Here the CDR3 reads CSATGRAETQYF.

The gene calls are TRBV5-4 and TRBJ2-5; TCRdb proposes TRBD1, but this gene call is untestable without DNA. In germline, CDR1 is SGHNT, CDR2 YYREEE (reference sequence). The CDR3 has 13 amino acids. The CDR3 sequence is CASTPGARGTQYF.

The chain combines TRBV6-2 or TRBV6-3 with TRBJ2-7; the D gene TCRdb calls, TRBD2, cannot be checked with no DNA. The germline V gene has CDR1 MNHEY and CDR2 SVGEGT. CDR3 length: 14 residues. Here the CDR3 reads CASSSGTRNYEQHF.

The CDR3 sequence is CASSLAGSHGELFF. The genes are TRBV5-4 and TRBJ2-2. The CDR3 runs to 14 residues. Per the germline V gene, CDR1 is SGHNT and CDR2 is YYREEE (reference sequence).

The rearrangement uses TRBV10-3 and TRBJ2-1. Looked up from germline, CDR1 is ENHRY and CDR2 is SYGVKD. The CDR3 length is 13 residues. The CDR3 reads CAISVAFFNEQFF.

This chain connects TRBV3-1 to TRBJ2-7; TCRdb's assignment of TRBD2 cannot be checked, as there is no DNA. The CDR3 contains 15 residues. Germline values: CDR1 LGHDT, CDR2 YNNKEL (reference sequence). CDR3 region: CASSQGLAGTYEQYF.

The J gene is TRBJ2-1, the V gene TRBV25-1; the D call from TCRdb, TRBD1, cannot be confirmed without DNA. CDR1 MGHDK and CDR2 SYGVNS come from the germline V gene. This CDR3 is 16 amino acids long. CDR3 loop: CASSVWGDDFYNEQFF.

The chain's CDR3 is CASSQDLGAGVQETQYF. This chain joins TRBV4-2 and TRBJ2-5; the TCRdb D gene call, TRBD2, has no DNA to confirm it. The CDR3 runs to 17 residues. The germline gives CDR1 LGHNA, CDR2 YNFKEQ.

CDR3: CASSPLVWAGVSSTGELFF. V gene TRBV6-2 or TRBV6-3 combines with J gene TRBJ2-2; TCRdb picks TRBD2, but there is no DNA to check that call. The CDR3 is made up of 19 amino acids. Germline loops: CDR1 MNHEY, CDR2 SVGEGT.

The chain links TRBV30 to TRBJ2-7; the D gene TCRdb calls, TRBD1, cannot be checked with no DNA. Germline CDR1 reads GTSNPN; CDR2 reads SVGIG (reference sequence). This CDR3 comprises 12 residues. The CDR3 protein is CAWRRQGYEQYF.

The rearrangement links TRBV5-1 to TRBJ2-1; TCRdb proposes TRBD2, but this gene call is untestable without DNA. This CDR3 region has 19 residues. The germline CDR1 and CDR2 sequences are SGHRS and YFSETQ. CDR3 sequence reads: CASSSTGLAGGGAYNEQFF.

The chain uses TRBV5-4 and TRBJ2-7; absent DNA, TCRdb's TRBD1 call cannot be checked. The CDR3 extends over 14 amino acids. CDR1 is SGHNT and CDR2 is YYREEE in the germline V gene (reference sequence). The CDR3 sequence is CASSLEDGTYEQYF.

This chain connects TRBV12-3 or TRBV12-4 to TRBJ2-1. The CDR3 totals 14 residues. CDR3 in amino acids: CASSLRRKDNEQFF.

This rearrangement joins TRBV6-5 to TRBJ2-3; absent DNA, TCRdb's TRBD1 call cannot be checked. Germline assignment: CDR1 MNHEY and CDR2 SVGAGI. The CDR3 is 14 amino acids. The CDR3 sequence is CASATSLGGNTQYF.